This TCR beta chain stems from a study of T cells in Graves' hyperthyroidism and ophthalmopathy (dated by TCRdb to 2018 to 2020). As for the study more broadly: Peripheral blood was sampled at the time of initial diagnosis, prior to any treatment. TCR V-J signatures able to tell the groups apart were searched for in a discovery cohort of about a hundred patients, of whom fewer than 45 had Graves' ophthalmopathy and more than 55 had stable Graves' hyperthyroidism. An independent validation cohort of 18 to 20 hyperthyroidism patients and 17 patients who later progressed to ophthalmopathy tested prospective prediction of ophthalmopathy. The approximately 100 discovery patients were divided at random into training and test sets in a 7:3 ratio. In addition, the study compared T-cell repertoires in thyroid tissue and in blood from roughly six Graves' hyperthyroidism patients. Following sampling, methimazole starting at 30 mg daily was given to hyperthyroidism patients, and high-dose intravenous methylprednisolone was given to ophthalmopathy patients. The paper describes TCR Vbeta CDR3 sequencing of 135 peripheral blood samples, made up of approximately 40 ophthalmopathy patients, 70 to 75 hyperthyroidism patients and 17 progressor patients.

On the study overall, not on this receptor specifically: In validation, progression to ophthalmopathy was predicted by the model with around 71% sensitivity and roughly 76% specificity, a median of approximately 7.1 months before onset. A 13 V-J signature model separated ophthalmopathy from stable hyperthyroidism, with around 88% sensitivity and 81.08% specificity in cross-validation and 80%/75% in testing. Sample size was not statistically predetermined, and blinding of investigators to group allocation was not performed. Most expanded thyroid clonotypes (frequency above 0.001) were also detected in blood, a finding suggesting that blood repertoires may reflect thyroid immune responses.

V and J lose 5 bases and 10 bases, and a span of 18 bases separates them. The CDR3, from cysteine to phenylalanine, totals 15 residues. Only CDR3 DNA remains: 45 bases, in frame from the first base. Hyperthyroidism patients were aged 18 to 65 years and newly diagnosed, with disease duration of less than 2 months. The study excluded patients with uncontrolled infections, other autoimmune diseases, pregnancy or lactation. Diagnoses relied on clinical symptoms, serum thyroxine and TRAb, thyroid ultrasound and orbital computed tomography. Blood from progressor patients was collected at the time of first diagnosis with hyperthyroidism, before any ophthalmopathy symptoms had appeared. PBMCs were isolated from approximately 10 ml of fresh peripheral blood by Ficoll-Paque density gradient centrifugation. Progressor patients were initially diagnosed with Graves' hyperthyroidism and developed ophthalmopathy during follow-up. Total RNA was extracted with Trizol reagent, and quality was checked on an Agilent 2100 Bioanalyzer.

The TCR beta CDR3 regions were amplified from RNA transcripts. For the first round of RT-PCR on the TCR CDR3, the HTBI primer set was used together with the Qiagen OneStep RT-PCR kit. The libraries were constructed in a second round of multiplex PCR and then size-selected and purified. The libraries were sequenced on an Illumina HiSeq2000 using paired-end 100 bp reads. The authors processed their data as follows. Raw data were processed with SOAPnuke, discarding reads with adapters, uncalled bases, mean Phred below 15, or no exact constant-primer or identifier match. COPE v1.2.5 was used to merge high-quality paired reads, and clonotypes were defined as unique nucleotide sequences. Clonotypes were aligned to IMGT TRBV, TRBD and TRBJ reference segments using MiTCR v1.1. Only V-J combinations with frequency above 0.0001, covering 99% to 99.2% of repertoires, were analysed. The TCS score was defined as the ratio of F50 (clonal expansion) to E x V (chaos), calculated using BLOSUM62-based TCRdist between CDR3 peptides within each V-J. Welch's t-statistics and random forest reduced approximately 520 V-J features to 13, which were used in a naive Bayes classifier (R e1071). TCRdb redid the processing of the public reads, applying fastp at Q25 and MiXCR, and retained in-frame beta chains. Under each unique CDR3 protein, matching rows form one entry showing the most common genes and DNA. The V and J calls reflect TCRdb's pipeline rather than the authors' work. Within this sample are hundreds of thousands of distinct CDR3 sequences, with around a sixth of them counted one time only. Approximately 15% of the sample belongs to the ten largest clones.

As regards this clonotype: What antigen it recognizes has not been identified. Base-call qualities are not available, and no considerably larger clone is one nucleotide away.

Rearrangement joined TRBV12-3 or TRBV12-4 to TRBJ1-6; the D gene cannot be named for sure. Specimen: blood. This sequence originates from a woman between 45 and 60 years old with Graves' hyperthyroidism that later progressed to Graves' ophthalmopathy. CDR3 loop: CASSPLGGSGSPLHF. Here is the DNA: TGTGCCAGCAGTCCCCTTGGTGGGAGCGGATCACCCCTCCACTTT.